Each of the 22 T cell receptor beta chains below was sequenced from the same sample in a study of cytomegalovirus exposure and HLA in healthy donors. The data were produced by immunoSEQ multiplex PCR, yet TCRdb's version contains in-frame clones alone and is incomplete. Of some 170,000 clones listed, around nine tenths are singletons. The specimen was PBMCs. The receptors stem from a woman aged 25 to 45 in good health and CMV-seronegative.

V usage is TRBV13 and J usage is TRBJ2-7, with a weak D call TRBD1 (5 bases). The CDR3 contains 16 residues. CDR1 is PRHDT, CDR2 FYEKMQ, per germline (reference sequence). V lost 3 bases and J 4 bases, leaving 19 bases between the germline ends. In DNA form, the CDR3 reads TGTGCCAGCAGCTTTCGTAAGGGGCCTCGTTATTACGAGCAGTACTTC. This sequence encodes CASSFRKGPRYYEQYF.

The chain links TRBV5-4 to TRBJ2-7; 9 bases agree with TRBD2. Germline V gene data show CDR1 as SGHNT and CDR2 as YYREEE (reference sequence). The trim removed 4 bases at V and 7 bases at J, leaving 6 bases unmatched. The length of the CDR3 is 13 residues. DNA for the CDR3: TGTGCCAGCAGCCCTACCACTAGCGGGGAGCAGTACTTC. Protein product: CASSPTTSGEQYF.

This chain joins TRBV7-8 and TRBJ1-2; possible D gene TRBD1, 5 bases. Trimming cost V 5 bases and J 4 bases, with 14 bases left between them. Germline V gives CDR1 SGHVS, CDR2 FQNEAQ. The CDR3 length is 14 residues. CDR3 residues: CASSPKGDSYGYTF. CDR3 in DNA: TGTGCCAGCAGCCCAAAAGGCGACAGCTATGGCTACACCTTC. Supplemented by reference TRBV7-8 and TRBJ1-2, the full variable domain reads GAGVSQSPRYKVAKRGQDVALRCDPISGHVSLFWYQQALGQGPEFLTYFQNEAQLDKSGLPSDRFFAERPEGSVSTLKIQRTQQEDSAVYLCASSPKGDSYGYTFGSGTRLTVV.

This chain links TRBV10-3 with TRBJ2-3, with D perhaps matching TRBD2 (6 bases). Trimming shortened V by 6 bases and J by 0 bases, and 25 bases separated the two germline ends. The CDR3 is 19 amino acids. Germline V lookup: CDR1 ENHRY, CDR2 SYGVKD. The CDR3 DNA reads as TGTGCCATCAGGGGGGGAACGTTCGGGACGGACGCTAGCACAGATACGCAGTATTTT. Protein: CAIRGGTFGTDASTDTQYF.

This clone was recorded many times. This chain links TRBV10-1 with TRBJ2-7; the D gene is possibly TRBD1 (5 bases). The CDR3 runs to 14 residues. The germline CDR1 and CDR2 sequences are WNHNN and SYGVQD (reference sequence). V shed 2 bases and J shed 4 bases, with 12 bases lying between them. The CDR3 sequence: CASSEHQGRYEQYF. The DNA of the CDR3 is TGCGCCAGCAGTGAGCACCAGGGCAGGTACGAGCAGTACTTC.

V and J are TRBV12-5 and TRBJ1-4; possibly TRBD1 for D (5 bases). V was trimmed by 5 bases and J by 6 bases, leaving 10 bases between them. The CDR3 runs 13 residues. The germline V gene encodes CDR1 LGHNT and CDR2 FRNRAP. This CDR3 reads CASGLGRDEKLFF. The CDR3 DNA sequence: TGTGCTAGTGGTCTGGGGCGGGATGAAAAACTGTTTTTT. The variable domain in full, with the rest retrieved from reference TRBV12-5 and TRBJ1-4, is DARVTQTPRHKVTEMGQEVTMRCQPILGHNTVFWYRQTMMQGLELLAYFRNRAPLDDSGMPKDRFSAEMPDATLATLKIQPSEPRDSAVYFCASGLGRDEKLFFGSGTQLSVL.

The table lists this clone with a count of one. The chain carries TRBV4-3 and TRBJ1-2, with a weak D call TRBD1 (5 bases). Germline CDR1 and CDR2: LGHNA and YSLEER. The V end was cut by 0 bases, the J end by 7 bases, with 30 bases between. This CDR3 comprises 20 residues. The CDR3 region is CASSQDIGVRLGRVISGYTF. The CDR3 nucleotides are TGCGCCAGCAGCCAAGATATTGGTGTACGTCTTGGCAGGGTAATATCTGGCTACACCTTC.

The chain couples TRBV9 to TRBJ1-5; a possible D gene is TRBD1 (6 bases). V lost 3 bases and J lost 4, with 35 bases in between. In germline, CDR1 is SGDLS, CDR2 YYNGEE. The CDR3 extends over 22 amino acids. The DNA of the CDR3 is TGTGCCAGCAGCGCCGGTGACATTTTCGGGCAGGGGATGCTAGACGCAAATCAGCCCCAGCATTTT. Residues: CASSAGDIFGQGMLDANQPQHF.

This clone was found once. V and J are TRBV29-1 and TRBJ2-5, with 7 bases identical to TRBD2. Germline trimming cut 4 bases from V and 5 bases from J; bases unmatched to any gene: 4. The CDR3 covers 12 residues. Germline loops: CDR1 SQVTM, CDR2 ANQGSEA. CDR3 sequence (DNA): TGCAGCGTTGCACTAGCGAAGGAGACCCAGTACTTC. Encoded protein: CSVALAKETQYF.

This clone was observed a single time. The rearrangement joins TRBV5-1 to TRBJ1-3, with 8 bases matching TRBD1. This CDR3 has 18 amino acids. The V gene end was trimmed by 5 bases and the J gene end by 1 base; junction bases not matched to a gene: 14. Germline assignment: CDR1 SGHRS and CDR2 YFSETQ. The CDR3 coding sequence is TGCGCCAGCAGGTACGGGACAGGACCTATCCTTTCTGGAAACACCATATATTTT. Its translation: CASRYGTGPILSGNTIYF.

This rearrangement joins TRBV7-8 to TRBJ2-2; D is unclear. CDR3 length: 13 residues. V was pared by 3 bases and J by 1 base, with 3 bases between. CDR1 and CDR2 (germline): SGHVS, FQNEAQ. CDR3 in amino acids: CASSFRNTGELFF. The CDR3 DNA sequence: TGTGCCAGCAGCTTCAGGAACACCGGGGAGCTGTTTTTT.

This chain links TRBV19 with TRBJ1-2; 10 bases map to TRBD1. The CDR3 runs to 15 residues. J was trimmed by 6 bases and V by 4 bases; bases with no gene match: 8. The germline V gene encodes CDR1 LNHDA and CDR2 SQIVND (reference sequence). The CDR3 is CASSTPWDRGDGYTF. CDR3 DNA: TGTGCCAGTAGTACCCCGTGGGACAGGGGTGATGGCTACACCTTC.

This rearrangement joins TRBV11-2 to TRBJ2-5; 7 positions agree with TRBD2. CDR3 length equals 14 residues. The V gene end was trimmed by 4 bases and the J gene end by 5 bases; junction bases not matched to a gene: 7. Germline CDR1 SGHAT, CDR2 FQNNGV. The CDR3 bases are TGTGCCAGCAGCTCACTAGCGTGGGTCGAGACCCAGTACTTC. Translated: CASSSLAWVETQYF.

V is TRBV19 and J is TRBJ1-1; no clear D. The CDR3 extends over 13 amino acids. Trimming shortened V by 3 bases and J by 1 base, and 6 bases separated the two germline ends. Germline V lookup: CDR1 LNHDA, CDR2 SQIVND (reference sequence). The CDR3 loop is CASSMGTNTEAFF. CDR3 nucleotides: TGTGCCAGTAGTATGGGCACGAACACTGAAGCTTTCTTT.

The V call is TRBV6-5, the J call TRBJ1-2, with TRBD1 matching over 7 bases. Germline V gene sequence: CDR1 MNHEY, CDR2 SVGAGI. This CDR3 is built from 12 residues. Germline trimming cut 9 bases from V and 7 bases from J; bases unmatched to any gene: 8. CDR3 region: CASTDRVVGYTF. The CDR3 nucleotides are TGTGCCAGTACAGACAGGGTGGTTGGCTACACCTTC.

The V call is TRBV5-1, the J call TRBJ2-2, with D maybe TRBD2 (5 bases). The V and J ends lost 5 bases and 6 bases respectively, with 5 bases between them. CDR3 length: 11 amino acids. Germline V gene sequence: CDR1 SGHRS, CDR2 YFSETQ. The CDR3 sequence: CASREAGELFF. CDR3 DNA: TGCGCCAGCAGGGAGGCCGGGGAGCTGTTTTTT.

The CDR3 DNA sequence: TGTGCCACCGACGGAGCTCCCGGGGAGCAGTTCTTC. Translation gives CATDGAPGEQFF. The J gene is TRBJ2-1, the V gene TRBV19, with D unresolved. The germline V gene encodes CDR1 LNHDA and CDR2 SQIVND (reference sequence). V dropped 10 bases and J dropped 10 bases, with 17 bases sitting between them. The CDR3 runs 12 residues.

As DNA, the CDR3 is TGCGCCAGCAGCTTGGGACAGCTAGTAGGCAGTGTAGAAGCTTTCTTT. It is translated as CASSLGQLVGSVEAFF. V gene TRBV5-1 combines with J gene TRBJ1-1; tentative D call: TRBD1 (5 bases). The CDR3 contains 16 residues. Germline CDR1 SGHRS, CDR2 YFSETQ. The V end was cut by 0 bases, the J end by 8 bases, with 20 bases between.

In this sample, this clone turned up once. The chain recombines TRBV10-2 with TRBJ2-7; TRBD2 matches at 8 bases. Germline V gives CDR1 WSHSY, CDR2 SAAADI. CDR3 length: 14 residues. The V segment lost 10 bases and the J segment 0 bases; nucleotides outside the gene matches: 8. The DNA for the CDR3 is TGCGCCACCCGGGAGCGGGAGAGCTCCTACGAGCAGTACTTC. Amino acid sequence: CATRERESSYEQYF.

This clone came up a few times. This chain uses TRBV4-1 with TRBJ2-2; D perhaps matches TRBD2 (5 bases). Per germline, CDR1 MGHRA and CDR2 YSYEKL. This CDR3 is built from 14 residues. V lost 0 bases and J lost 8, with 10 bases in between. This chain's CDR3 is CASSQERAPGELFF. CDR3 DNA sequence: TGCGCCAGCAGCCAAGAGCGGGCCCCAGGGGAGCTGTTTTTT.

V is TRBV27 and J is TRBJ2-1, with 7 bases lining up with TRBD2. CDR1 and CDR2 (germline): MNHEY, SMNVEV (reference sequence). This CDR3 spans 13 amino acids. V shed 3 bases and J 9 bases; nucleotides not matched to a gene: 5. The CDR3 region has the DNA TGTGCCAGCAGTTTTTGGGAGGGTTCTGAGCAGTTCTTC. Translation: CASSFWEGSEQFF.

The chain carries TRBV6-6 and TRBJ1-4; 9 bases agree with TRBD1. The CDR3 contains 14 residues. Germline CDR1 and CDR2: MNHNY and SVGAGI (reference sequence). V dropped 2 bases and J dropped 8; count of bases not matched to a gene: 3. CDR3 bases: TGTGCCAGCAGTTACCGGGACAGGGAGGAAAAACTGTTTTTT. Encoded protein: CASSYRDREEKLFF.